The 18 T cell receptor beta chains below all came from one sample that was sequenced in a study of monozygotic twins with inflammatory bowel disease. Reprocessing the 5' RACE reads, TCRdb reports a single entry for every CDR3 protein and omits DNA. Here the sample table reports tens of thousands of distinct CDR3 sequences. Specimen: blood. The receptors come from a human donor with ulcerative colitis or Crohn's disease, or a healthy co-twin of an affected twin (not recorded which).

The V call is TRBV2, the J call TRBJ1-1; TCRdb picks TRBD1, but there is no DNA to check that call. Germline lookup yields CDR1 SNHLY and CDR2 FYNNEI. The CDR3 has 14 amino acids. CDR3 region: CASSVRTRNTEAFF. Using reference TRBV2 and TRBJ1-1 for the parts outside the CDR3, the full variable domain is EPEVTQTPSHQVTQMGQEVILRCVPISNHLYFYWYRQILGQKVEFLVSFYNNEISEKSEIFDDQFSVERPDGSNFTLKIRSTKLEDSAMYFCASSVRTRNTEAFFGQGTRLTVV.

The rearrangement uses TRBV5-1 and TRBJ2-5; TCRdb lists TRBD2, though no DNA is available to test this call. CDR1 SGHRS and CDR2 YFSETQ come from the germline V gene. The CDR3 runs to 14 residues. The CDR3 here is CASSFSGPQETQYF. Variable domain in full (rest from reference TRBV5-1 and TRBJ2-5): KAGVTQTPRYLIKTRGQQVTLSCSPISGHRSVSWYQQTPGQGLQFLFEYFSETQRNKGNFPGRFSGRQFSNSRSEMNVSTLELGDSALYLCASSFSGPQETQYFGPGTRLLVL.

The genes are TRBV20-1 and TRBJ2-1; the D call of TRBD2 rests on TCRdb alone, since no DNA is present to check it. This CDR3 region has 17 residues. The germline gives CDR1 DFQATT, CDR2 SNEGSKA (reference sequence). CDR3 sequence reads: CSASSPGGLGGTGEQFF.

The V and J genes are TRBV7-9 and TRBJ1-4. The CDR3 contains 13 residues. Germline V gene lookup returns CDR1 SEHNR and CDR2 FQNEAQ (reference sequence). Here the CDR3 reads CASSPDGSEKLFF.

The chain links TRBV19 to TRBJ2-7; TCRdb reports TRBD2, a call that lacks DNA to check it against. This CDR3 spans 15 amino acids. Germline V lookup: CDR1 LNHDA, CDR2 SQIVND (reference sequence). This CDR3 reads CASSIWEGKAYEQYF.

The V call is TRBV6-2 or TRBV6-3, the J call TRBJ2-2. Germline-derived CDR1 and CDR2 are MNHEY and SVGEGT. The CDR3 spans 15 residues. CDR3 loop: CASSYVDLRTGELFF.

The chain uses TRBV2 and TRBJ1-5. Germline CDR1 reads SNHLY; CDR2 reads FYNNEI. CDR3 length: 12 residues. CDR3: CVSSEGTQPQHF.

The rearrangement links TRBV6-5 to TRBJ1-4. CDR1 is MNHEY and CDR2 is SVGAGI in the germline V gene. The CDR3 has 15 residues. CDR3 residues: CASSYSYNPNEKLFF.

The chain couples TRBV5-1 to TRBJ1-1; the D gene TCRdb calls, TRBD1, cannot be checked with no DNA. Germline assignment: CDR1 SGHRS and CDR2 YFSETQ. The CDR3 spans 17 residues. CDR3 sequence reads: CASSLDRGQGRDTEAFF.

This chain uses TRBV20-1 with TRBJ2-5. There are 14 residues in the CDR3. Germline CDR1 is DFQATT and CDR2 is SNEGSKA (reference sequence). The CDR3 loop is CSARVGLYKETQYF.

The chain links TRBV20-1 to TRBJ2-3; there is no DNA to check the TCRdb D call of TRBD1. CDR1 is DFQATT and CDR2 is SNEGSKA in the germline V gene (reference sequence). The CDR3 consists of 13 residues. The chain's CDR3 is CSASGGWGDTQYF.

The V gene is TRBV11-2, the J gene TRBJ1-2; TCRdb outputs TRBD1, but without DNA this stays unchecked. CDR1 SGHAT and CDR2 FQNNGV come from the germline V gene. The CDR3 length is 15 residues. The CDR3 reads CASSSPGQGAFGYTF.

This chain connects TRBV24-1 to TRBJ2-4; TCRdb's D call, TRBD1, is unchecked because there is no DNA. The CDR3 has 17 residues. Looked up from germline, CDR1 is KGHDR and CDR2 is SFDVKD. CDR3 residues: CATSDAPTGDAKNIQYF.

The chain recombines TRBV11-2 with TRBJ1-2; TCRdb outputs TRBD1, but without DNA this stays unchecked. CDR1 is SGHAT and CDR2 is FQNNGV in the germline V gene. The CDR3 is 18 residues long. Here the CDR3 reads CASSLDLARGGRDYGYTF. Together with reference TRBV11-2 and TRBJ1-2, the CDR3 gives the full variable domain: EAGVAQSPRYKIIEKRQSVAFWCNPISGHATLYWYQQILGQGPKLLIQFQNNGVVDDSQLPKDRFSAERLKGVDSTLKIQPAKLEDSAVYLCASSLDLARGGRDYGYTFGSGTRLTVV.

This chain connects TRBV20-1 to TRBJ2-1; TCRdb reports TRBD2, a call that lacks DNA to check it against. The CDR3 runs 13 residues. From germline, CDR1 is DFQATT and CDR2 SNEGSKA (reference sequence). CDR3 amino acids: CSAQRAANNEQFF.

The CDR3 region is CASSLGDRNTEAFF. The V and J genes are TRBV12-3 or TRBV12-4 and TRBJ1-1. This CDR3 region has 14 residues.

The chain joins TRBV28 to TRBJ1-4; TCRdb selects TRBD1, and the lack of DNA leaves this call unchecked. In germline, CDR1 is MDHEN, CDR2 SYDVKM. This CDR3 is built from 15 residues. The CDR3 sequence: CASRTPGTGGEKLFF.

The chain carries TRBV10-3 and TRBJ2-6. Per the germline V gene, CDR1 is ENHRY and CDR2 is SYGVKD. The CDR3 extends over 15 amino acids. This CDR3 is CAIRGGLSGANVLTF.